The T cell receptor (beta chain) described here comes from a study of technical replicates of blood from several donors. The germline CDR1 and CDR2 sequences are LNHNV and YYDKDF (reference sequence). The CDR3 runs to 20 residues. The V segment lost 3 bases and the J segment 2 bases; nucleotides outside the gene matches: 12. Here immunoSEQ multiplex PCR was the method, and the copy in TCRdb shows in-frame clones only, minus some. The sample has some 56,000 clones; roughly 96% are singletons. In this sample, this clone turned up once. This TCR came from a human donor in good health. Some clones in this sample may be carry-over from other donors' samples. This sequence joins TRBV15 and TRBJ2-2; 13 nucleotides match TRBD2. The sample consisted of PBMCs. CDR3 nucleotide sequence: TGTGCCACCAGCAGCGGGGACAGGGGGGGACTAGCGGGAAACACCGGGGAGCTGTTTTTT. Its translation: CATSSGDRGGLAGNTGELFF.